These 5 T cell receptor beta chains share one sample of origin, sequenced in a study of blood T cell repertoires in COVID-19 (dated by TCRdb to the early 2020s). Library preparation employed the immunoSEQ multiplex PCR assay. This immuneACCESS table, as held by TCRdb, lists in-frame sequences with V and J called but not all clones. Of the missing ones, under half trace to an unresolved V gene in checked studies; the others have no known cause. The sample table records 100,000 to 120,000 clones; about 76% of these occur just once. The ten most abundant clones make up 30% to 45% of the sample. The specimen sequenced was peripheral blood. Source of these receptors: a man older than 75 with acute or convalescent COVID-19.

The V call is TRBV28, the J call TRBJ1-4, with D possibly matching TRBD1 (5 bases). The germline CDR1 and CDR2 sequences are MDHEN and SYDVKM. The CDR3 is made up of 14 amino acids. Between the trimmed V and J ends, which lost 3 bases and 7 bases, there was a span of 12 bases. CDR3 nucleotide sequence: TGTGCCAGCAGTTTGGGGGGAAGGGGTGAAAAACTGTTTTTT. Translated: CASSLGGRGEKLFF.

This clone showed up just a few times. The chain uses TRBV4-1 and TRBJ2-7; 8 positions agree with TRBD2. Germline lookup yields CDR1 MGHRA and CDR2 YSYEKL. There are 17 residues in the CDR3. Trimming cost V 0 bases and J 5 bases; bases outside gene matches: 12. The CDR3 is CASSQDPSGTSRHEQYF. The CDR3 nucleotides read TGCGCCAGCAGCCAAGATCCCTCCGGGACTAGTAGGCACGAGCAGTACTTC.

In regard to this clone: An end of the junction does not agree with germline; a read error may underlie this. Within the sample, other DNA sequences also encode this same CDR3. This chain links TRBV7-2 with TRBJ2-2, with 14 nucleotides matching TRBD2. Per germline, CDR1 SGHTA and CDR2 FQGNSA. The CDR3 runs 18 residues. The CDR3 bases are TGTGCCAGCAGTAACGGGGGACTAGCGGGAGTCGGCACCGGAGAGCTGTTTTTT. Its protein is CASSNGGLAGVGTGELFF. Combining the CDR3 with reference TRBV7-2 and TRBJ2-2 gives the whole variable domain GAGVSQSPSNKVTEKGKDVELRCDPISGHTALYWYRQSLGQGLEFLIYFQGNSAPDKSGLPSDRFSAERTGGSVSTLTIQRTQQEDSAVYLCASSNGGLAGVGTGELFFGEGSRLTVL.

This clone showed up just once. The genes are TRBV6-4 and TRBJ2-2; 9 bases agree with TRBD1. The junction had 1 base not matched to a gene; V was cut back by 6 bases and J by 2 bases. This CDR3 is built from 14 residues. The germline V gene encodes CDR1 MRHNA and CDR2 SNTAGT. CDR3 sequence (DNA): TGTGCCAGCAGGGACAGGGGAAACACCGGGGAGCTGTTTTTT. Its protein is CASRDRGNTGELFF.

This chain connects TRBV18 to TRBJ1-4; D possibly corresponds to TRBD1 (5 bases). The CDR3 sequence is 14 residues long. Germline CDR1 KGHSH, CDR2 LQKENI. Trimming cost V 4 bases and J 5 bases, with 11 bases left between them. Written as DNA, the CDR3 is TGTGCCAGCTCACGACAGAGCGAAAATGAAAAACTGTTTTTT. It is translated as CASSRQSENEKLFF.